The next 14 T cell receptor beta chains were all read from a single sample in a study of T cell repertoires in cytomegalovirus infection. Their target antigens are unknown. TCRdb fed the reads into MiXCR, producing one record per CDR3 protein. Of approximately 300,000 distinct CDR3 sequences in the sample, 25% to 35% were seen once. Sequencing was performed on cultured PBMCs, taken from culture after CMV antigen stimulation. These receptors originate from a human donor in good health (CMV status not recorded). Some clones in this sample may be carry-over from other donors' samples.

The sample holds a few counts of this clonotype. This chain links TRBV6-1 with TRBJ1-4, with 7 bases matching TRBD1. The CDR3 length is 13 residues. In germline, CDR1 is MNHNS, CDR2 SASEGT. Trimming cost V 5 bases and J 8 bases; bases outside gene matches: 5. The CDR3 reads CASSSQGREKLFF. The CDR3 DNA is TGTGCCAGCAGTTCACAGGGGCGCGAAAAACTGTTTTTT.

Only a few counts were recorded for this clonotype. J is TRBJ1-1 and V is TRBV4-1; D is uncertain. The V gene lost 1 base and the J gene lost 0 bases, with 9 bases spanning the gap. Germline V gene data show CDR1 as MGHRA and CDR2 as YSYEKL. The CDR3 loop spans 15 amino acids. The CDR3 region is CASSQVGSLNTEAFF. The CDR3 DNA is TGCGCCAGCAGCCAAGTTGGCAGTCTGAACACTGAAGCTTTCTTT.

In its sample, this clonotype was seen a few times. CDR3 region: CASSQGGGVTYEQYF. CDR3 in DNA: TGTGCCAGCAGCCAAGGGGGGGGGGTGACCTACGAGCAGTACTTC. The gene calls are TRBV3-1 and TRBJ2-7; TRBD2 agrees at 7 bases. Germline CDR1 LGHDT, CDR2 YNNKEL (reference sequence). The junction had 5 bases not matched to a gene; V was cut back by 1 base and J by 2 bases. There are 15 residues in the CDR3.

The chain recombines TRBV10-3 with TRBJ2-7; TRBD1 aligns across 12 bases. The germline V gene has CDR1 ENHRY and CDR2 SYGVKD. Unmatched junction bases numbered 5, after V lost 4 bases and J lost 1 base. The length of the CDR3 is 16 residues. CDR3 in DNA: TGTGCCATCAGTGGGGGACAGGGGGCAGAGTCCTACGAGCAGTACTTC. Protein: CAISGGQGAESYEQYF.

This clonotype was counted a few times. J is TRBJ2-2 and V is TRBV7-6, with 10 nucleotides matching TRBD1. V was pared by 5 bases and J by 7 bases, with 4 bases of the junction left unmatched. Germline values: CDR1 SGHVS, CDR2 FNYEAQ. There are 14 residues in the CDR3. This chain's CDR3 is CASSRDRGFGELFF. DNA of the CDR3: TGTGCCAGCAGCCGGGACAGGGGATTCGGGGAGCTGTTTTTT.

The chain couples TRBV11-3 to TRBJ2-2; unclear D gene. The length of the CDR3 is 18 residues. V lost 2 bases to trimming and J lost 6 bases, with 22 bases between them. Germline V lookup: CDR1 SGHNT, CDR2 YENEEA. CDR3 protein: CASSLLAGGSASAGELFF. The CDR3 DNA reads as TGTGCCAGCAGCTTATTGGCCGGTGGAAGCGCGTCGGCCGGGGAGCTGTTTTTT. The variable domain in full, with the rest retrieved from reference TRBV11-3 and TRBJ2-2, is EAGVVQSPRYKIIEKKQPVAFWCNPISGHNTLYWYLQNLGQGPELLIRYENEEAVDDSQLPKDRFSAERLKGVDSTLKIQPAELGDSAVYLCASSLLAGGSASAGELFFGEGSRLTVL.

This chain connects TRBV6-5 to TRBJ1-2; D is ambiguous. The CDR3 contains 13 residues. The V gene lost 5 bases and the J gene lost 4 bases, with 11 bases spanning the gap. CDR1 MNHEY and CDR2 SVGAGI come from the germline V gene. The CDR3: CASSETALYGYTF. The DNA of the CDR3 is TGTGCCAGCAGTGAGACGGCACTCTATGGCTACACCTTC.

The V gene is TRBV11-2, the J gene TRBJ2-1; tentatively, D is TRBD1 or TRBD2 (7 bases each). The CDR3 runs to 14 residues. The V and J ends lost 5 bases and 10 bases respectively, with 18 bases between them. In germline, CDR1 is SGHAT, CDR2 FQNNGV. The DNA of the CDR3 is TGTGCCAGCAGCCCAGGGGGGGGTTCGAGGGAGCAGTTCTTC. It yields the protein CASSPGGGSREQFF.

V is TRBV20-1 and J is TRBJ2-6; possible D gene TRBD1, 6 bases. The germline V gene has CDR1 DFQATT and CDR2 SNEGSKA (reference sequence). Trimming took 4 bases from V and 2 from J, leaving 18 bases between them. CDR3 length: 17 residues. The CDR3 is CSAKIQGQKAGANVLTF. The CDR3 DNA is TGCAGTGCTAAGATCCAGGGACAAAAGGCTGGGGCCAACGTCCTGACTTTC.

This clonotype occurred many times. The V gene is TRBV11-2, the J gene TRBJ2-5; TRBD1 is a possible D gene (5 bases). The V gene's germline CDR1 is SGHAT and CDR2 FQNNGV. V was clipped by 0 bases and J by 5 bases, with 13 bases between them. The length of the CDR3 is 15 residues. The CDR3 spells CASSLDPWGRETQYF. The CDR3 bases are TGTGCCAGCAGCTTAGATCCCTGGGGCCGGGAGACCCAGTACTTC.

This clonotype has more than one count but fewer than ten. This sequence joins TRBV20-1 and TRBJ2-1; D might be TRBD1 or TRBD2, each matching 5 bases. V was cut by 4 bases and J by 12 bases, with 22 bases left in between. The CDR3 has 14 residues. The germline gives CDR1 DFQATT, CDR2 SNEGSKA (reference sequence). For the CDR3, the DNA is TGCAGTGCTACTAACCCCAGGGACCATCCGGTGCAGTTCTTC. The encoded protein is CSATNPRDHPVQFF.

A single count supports this clonotype. CDR3 amino acids: CASSPAVGEGMFF. For the CDR3, the DNA is TGTGCCAGCTCACCGGCGGTAGGCGAGGGTATGTTCTTC. V and J are TRBV18 and TRBJ2-1; D is possibly TRBD2 (5 bases). Per germline, CDR1 KGHSH and CDR2 LQKENI. The CDR3 has 13 residues. V lost 3 bases and J lost 15, with 18 bases in between.

In this sample, this clonotype turned up a few times. This chain links TRBV5-5 with TRBJ1-2; D perhaps matches TRBD1 (5 bases). In germline, CDR1 is SGHKS, CDR2 YYEKEE (reference sequence). Trimming cost V 4 bases and J 2 bases, with 15 bases left between them. CDR3 size: 15 residues. Here the CDR3 reads CASSLVGGTNYGYTF. The CDR3 DNA reads as TGTGCCAGCAGCCTGGTCGGCGGGACCAACTATGGCTACACCTTC.

The V gene is TRBV6-1, the J gene TRBJ2-1; D is uncertain. The V end was cut by 6 bases, the J end by 4 bases, with 16 bases between. This CDR3 contains 15 residues. Germline V gene sequence: CDR1 MNHNS, CDR2 SASEGT. CDR3 region: CASSRDSAGYNEQFF. The CDR3 DNA follows: TGTGCCAGCAGCCGCGACTCGGCCGGGTACAATGAGCAGTTCTTC.